The entry below gives a single T cell receptor (beta chain) sequence along with its context. Its antigen is currently unknown. Through template switching, a universal primer site was introduced, and the cDNA contained unique molecular identifiers. TCRdb re-called the 5' RACE reads through MiXCR, storing one row per CDR3 protein. The sample lists over 250,000 distinct CDR3 sequences, roughly 9.7% seen once, with 7% to 8.5% in the top ten. The record originates from a study of identical twins. Findings and limits, study-wide: Low generation probability was overrepresented in out-of-frame alpha sequences shared by twins. Insertions were reduced in abundant cord blood beta clonotypes but not in memory repertoires. Invariant MAIT and iNKT cells may have partly biased zero-insertion analyses.

This CDR3 has 16 amino acids. From germline, CDR1 is DFQATT and CDR2 SNEGSKA (reference sequence). V shed 0 bases and J shed 0 bases, with 11 bases lying between them. The data also belong to a second study, concerning yellow fever vaccine responses in identical twins.

The origin of this receptor is a woman between 18 and 29 years old in good health. Material: CD8+ T cells sorted from blood. The gene calls are TRBV20-1 and TRBJ2-2, with D tentatively TRBD1 (5 bases). CDR3 bases: TGCAGTGCTAGAGATTTGGCAGGGACGAACACCGGGGAGCTGTTTTTT. As protein: CSARDLAGTNTGELFF.